The T cell receptor beta chain described here comes from a study of T cell responses to AZD1222 COVID-19 vaccine. CDR3 length equals 14 residues. CDR1 MNHNS and CDR2 SASEGT come from the germline V gene. V was clipped by 0 bases and J by 5 bases, with 11 bases between them. Sequencing used immunoSEQ multiplex PCR; TCRdb keeps in-frame clones, though not all of them. The sample records about 97,000 clones, over 75% being singletons. The rearrangement links TRBV6-1 to TRBJ2-7, with D possibly matching TRBD2 (7 bases). Sequencing used peripheral blood, obtained on day 0 of AZD1222 vaccination. The clonotype comes from an adult in good health. CDR3 bases: TGTGCCAGCAGTGAAGCGGGGGGGCCCCACGAGCAGTACTTC. This translates into CASSEAGGPHEQYF.